The 26 T cell receptor beta chains below all came from one sample that was sequenced in a study of T cells in Graves' hyperthyroidism and ophthalmopathy. Amplification of TCR beta CDR3 regions was performed using RNA transcripts as template. Initially, a first-round RT-PCR of the TCR CDR3 employed the HTBI primer set. TCRdb recomputed calls from the multiplex PCR reads with MiXCR, one row per CDR3 protein. Of some 760,000 distinct CDR3 sequences detected, approximately 14% appear once; the ten largest clones hold roughly 10%. Sequencing was carried out using blood. The origin of the receptors is a woman under 30 with Graves' hyperthyroidism.

The chain carries TRBV19 and TRBJ1-5; D may be TRBD1 (5 bases). The V gene lost 7 bases and the J gene lost 5 bases, with 18 bases spanning the gap. CDR3 size: 15 residues. CDR1 and CDR2 from the germline V gene are LNHDA and SQIVND (reference sequence). The CDR3 DNA reads as TGTGCCAGTACCCCTCGCAGGGTGCAGGATCAGCCCCAGCATTTT. Protein sequence: CASTPRRVQDQPQHF.

This clonotype was found many times. The chain has TRBV12-3 or TRBV12-4 and TRBJ1-5; D uncertain. The CDR3 has 17 amino acids. V was cut by 8 bases and J by 0 bases, with 20 bases left in between. The DNA for the CDR3 is TGTGCCAGCGCCGCACGTACCCTGCTTTATAGCAATCAGCCCCAGCATTTT. As protein: CASAARTLLYSNQPQHF.

The chain is built from TRBV19 and TRBJ1-5; 7 bases fit TRBD1. The junction had 15 bases not matched to a gene; V was cut back by 8 bases and J by 2 bases. From germline, CDR1 is LNHDA and CDR2 SQIVND (reference sequence). The CDR3 is made up of 17 amino acids. The chain's CDR3 is CASSRGLRGGGNQPQHF. The CDR3 coding sequence is TGTGCCAGTTCCCGAGGCCTCAGGGGGGGGGGCAATCAGCCCCAGCATTTT.

This clonotype was seen a handful of times. The rearrangement joins TRBV4-1 to TRBJ2-7; no clear D gene. The V end was cut by 3 bases, the J end by 3 bases, with 15 bases between. Germline V lookup: CDR1 MGHRA, CDR2 YSYEKL. This CDR3 region has 15 residues. CDR3 residues: CASSHGSRIDYEQYF. The CDR3 region has the DNA TGCGCCAGCAGCCACGGTTCTAGGATAGACTACGAGCAGTACTTC.

This clonotype appeared a few times. V usage is TRBV6-2 or TRBV6-3 and J usage is TRBJ2-2, with no clear D. The germline gives CDR1 MNHEY, CDR2 SVGEGT. The CDR3 runs to 16 residues. Trimming removed 4 bases from V and 5 bases from J, with 17 bases in between. The CDR3 region has the DNA TGTGCCAGCAGTTCGCAAAAAGCAAGTTATACCGGGGAGCTGTTTTTT. It yields the protein CASSSQKASYTGELFF.

The V and J genes are TRBV12-3 or TRBV12-4 and TRBJ1-5, with a possible D match to TRBD1 (5 bases). V was cut by 5 bases and J by 6 bases, with 23 bases left in between. The CDR3 sequence is 17 residues long. CDR3 DNA: TGTGCCAGCAGTCTAAACATAAGGGAGGGGAATGGTCAGCCCCAGCATTTT. Protein sequence: CASSLNIREGNGQPQHF.

The table lists this clonotype with many counts. This chain links TRBV18 with TRBJ2-5; D possibly uses TRBD1 or TRBD2 (5 bases each). The germline V gene encodes CDR1 KGHSH and CDR2 LQKENI. V was clipped by 6 bases and J by 1 base, with 9 bases between them. The CDR3 runs 13 residues. This CDR3 reads CASSRGTQETQYF. CDR3 coding DNA: TGTGCCAGCTCTCGTGGGACCCAAGAGACCCAGTACTTC.

This clonotype showed up many times. The chain combines TRBV30 with TRBJ2-2; D is uncertain. Trimming left V 2 bases short and J 7 bases short, with 8 bases between. From germline, CDR1 is GTSNPN and CDR2 SVGIG (reference sequence). The CDR3 loop spans 12 amino acids. CDR3 region: CAWSRRGGELFF. Here the CDR3 DNA reads TGTGCCTGGAGTAGGCGTGGCGGGGAGCTGTTTTTT.

This clonotype showed up many times. The chain joins TRBV7-2 to TRBJ2-1, with TRBD2 matching over 10 bases. V shed 5 bases and J 5 bases; nucleotides not matched to a gene: 6. The CDR3 sequence is 15 residues long. The germline CDR1 and CDR2 sequences are SGHTA and FQGNSA. CDR3 loop: CASSIASGGNNEQFF. CDR3 nucleotide sequence: TGTGCCAGCAGCATCGCTAGCGGGGGAAACAATGAGCAGTTCTTC.

The V call is TRBV10-3, the J call TRBJ2-3; tentatively, D is TRBD2 (6 bases). The CDR3 contains 15 residues. Germline V gene data show CDR1 as ENHRY and CDR2 as SYGVKD. Trimming cost V 3 bases and J 0 bases, with 10 bases left between them. The CDR3, as DNA: TGTGCCATCAGTGACCCGGGGAGGAGCACAGATACGCAGTATTTT. This codes for CAISDPGRSTDTQYF.

The genes are TRBV12-3 or TRBV12-4 and TRBJ1-1; D is ambiguous. CDR3 length: 14 residues. The V gene lost 6 bases and the J gene lost 9 bases, with 20 bases spanning the gap. The chain's CDR3 is CASRLGSLTGKAFF. CDR3 nucleotide sequence: TGTGCCAGCAGATTGGGGTCGCTGACGGGGAAAGCTTTCTTT.

This clonotype was observed at least ten times. V usage is TRBV2 and J usage is TRBJ1-1, with D perhaps TRBD1 (5 bases). Germline values: CDR1 SNHLY, CDR2 FYNNEI. The CDR3 sequence is 13 residues long. The germline V and J ends were trimmed by 6 bases and 3 bases, with 11 bases remaining between them. CDR3 region: CASRTTVDTEAFF. CDR3 bases: TGTGCCAGCAGGACGACAGTAGACACTGAAGCTTTCTTT.

This clonotype has more than one count but fewer than ten. V and J are TRBV29-1 and TRBJ1-1; a possible D gene is TRBD1 (6 bases). The CDR3 spans 14 residues. V dropped 6 bases and J dropped 0 bases, with 14 bases sitting between them. Germline V gene sequence: CDR1 SQVTM, CDR2 ANQGSEA. The CDR3 region has the DNA TGCAGCGTACCGGGGGGCCCCCTGAACACTGAAGCTTTCTTT. Translated, it gives CSVPGGPLNTEAFF.

The J gene is TRBJ2-1, the V gene TRBV6-1; 8 bases fit TRBD2. Trimming at V came to 5 bases and at J to 10 bases, leaving 4 bases not matched to a gene. Germline lookup yields CDR1 MNHNS and CDR2 SASEGT. This CDR3 spans 12 amino acids. DNA of the CDR3: TGTGCCAGCAGTTCGACTAGCGAAGAGCAGTTCTTC. Its translation: CASSSTSEEQFF.

This clonotype was observed at least ten times. The chain joins TRBV30 to TRBJ2-2, with D possibly matching TRBD2 (5 bases). Germline CDR1 and CDR2: GTSNPN and SVGIG (reference sequence). The CDR3 spans 13 residues. V lost 7 bases, J lost 4 bases, and 13 bases lay in between. The CDR3 nucleotides read TGTGCCTTGACGACTATGGCCACCGGGGAGCTGTTTTTT. Residues: CALTTMATGELFF.

This clonotype was counted many times. The chain recombines TRBV7-2 with TRBJ2-5; 12 nucleotides align to TRBD2. This CDR3 is 16 amino acids long. Germline V gene sequence: CDR1 SGHTA, CDR2 FQGNSA. V shed 0 bases and J 6 bases; nucleotides not matched to a gene: 5. CDR3 coding DNA: TGTGCCAGCAGCTTAGCAGCTCTAGCGGGGGGGAAGACCCAGTACTTC. Its translation: CASSLAALAGGKTQYF.

V usage is TRBV7-2 and J usage is TRBJ2-7; the match to TRBD1 covers 10 bases. The length of the CDR3 is 15 residues. V shed 5 bases, J shed 6 bases, and the junction held 10 bases outside the gene matches. From germline, CDR1 is SGHTA and CDR2 FQGNSA. The CDR3 sequence is CASSHLRTGGGEQYF. Here the CDR3 DNA reads TGTGCCAGCAGCCACCTTAGGACAGGGGGGGGCGAGCAGTACTTC.

As for this clonotype: Here the CDR3 omits its conserved ending phenylalanine or tryptophan, so a read error is the likely source. The V and J genes are TRBV11-3 and TRBJ2-7, with TRBD1 matching 9 bases. J gave up 4 bases and V 9 bases, and 16 bases lay outside the gene matches. The germline V gene encodes CDR1 SGHNT and CDR2 YENEEA. The CDR3 is made up of 16 amino acids. In DNA form, the CDR3 reads TGTGCCAGTAGTTCTCCGACCGGGACAGGGTCGTACGAGCAGTACCTC. Its translation: CASSSPTGTGSYEQYL.

This chain uses TRBV20-1 with TRBJ1-2, with TRBD1 identical over 12 bases. The CDR3 sequence is 15 residues long. Germline loops: CDR1 DFQATT, CDR2 SNEGSKA (reference sequence). Unmatched junction bases numbered 9, after V lost 3 bases and J lost 7 bases. The CDR3 DNA reads TGCAGTGCTAGCCGGGACAGGGGGCTGTCGGGTGGCTACACCTTC. Amino acids: CSASRDRGLSGGYTF.

A remark on this clonotype: It is likely a read error, because the conserved phenylalanine at the end of the CDR3 is missing. The DNA for the CDR3 is TGTGCCAGCAGTTTGACTAGCGGACCCTACGAGCAGTACTCC. Translating it yields CASSLTSGPYEQYS. The gene calls are TRBV12-3 or TRBV12-4 and TRBJ2-7, with 9 positions matching TRBD2. The length of the CDR3 is 14 residues. Trimming took 3 bases from V and 2 from J; bases not matched to a gene: 2.

This clonotype occurred many times. The V call is TRBV30, the J call TRBJ2-3, with 8 positions matching TRBD2. CDR3 length: 19 amino acids. The germline V gene has CDR1 GTSNPN and CDR2 SVGIG (reference sequence). V shed 0 bases, J shed 1 base, and the junction held 15 bases outside the gene matches. CDR3 sequence reads: CAWSVMSGASGFRTDTQYF. In DNA, the CDR3 is TGTGCCTGGAGTGTGATGTCGGGGGCTAGCGGGTTCCGCACAGATACGCAGTATTTT.

The V gene is TRBV7-3, the J gene TRBJ2-1, with 14 bases matching TRBD2. The CDR3 runs to 17 residues. J was trimmed by 7 bases and V by 1 base; bases with no gene match: 6. Germline CDR1 SGHTA, CDR2 FQGTGA. The CDR3 DNA sequence: TGTGCCAGCAGCTTAAGGCGGGGACTAGCGGGAGAGAATGAGCAGTTCTTC. This encodes CASSLRRGLAGENEQFF.

This clonotype has more than one count but fewer than ten. This sequence joins TRBV7-9 and TRBJ1-6; possible D gene TRBD1, 6 bases. Germline V CDR1 and CDR2: SEHNR, FQNEAQ (reference sequence). V was trimmed by 0 bases and J by 7 bases, leaving 10 bases between them. CDR3 length equals 15 residues. The CDR3 DNA reads as TGTGCCAGCAGCTTAGCCACAGGGATCAATTCACCCCTCCACTTT. As protein: CASSLATGINSPLHF.

This clonotype occurred a few times. The chain carries TRBV11-2 and TRBJ2-7, with a weak D call TRBD2 (5 bases). The ends were cut back, 4 bases at V and 0 bases at J, with 19 bases in the middle. The CDR3 is made up of 17 amino acids. Germline CDR1 SGHAT, CDR2 FQNNGV. CDR3 region: CASSSKVFRTSSYEQYF. The CDR3, as DNA: TGTGCCAGCAGCTCTAAAGTCTTTAGGACTTCCTCCTACGAGCAGTACTTC.

This clonotype occurred a few times. The chain is built from TRBV2 and TRBJ1-3; D remains unclear. Germline V gives CDR1 SNHLY, CDR2 FYNNEI. The CDR3 is made up of 12 amino acids. Trimming removed 8 bases at V and 4 bases at J, with 9 bases between. The DNA for the CDR3 is TGTGCCAGCGCCCGCTCGGGAAACACCATATATTTT. Protein product: CASARSGNTIYF.

This clonotype occurred many times. The chain combines TRBV12-5 with TRBJ2-5; maybe TRBD2 (5 bases). There are 13 residues in the CDR3. Germline-derived CDR1 and CDR2 are LGHNT and FRNRAP. Trimming shortened V by 3 bases and J by 5 bases, and 10 bases separated the two germline ends. The CDR3 here is CASGLGRGETQYF. For the CDR3, the DNA is TGTGCTAGTGGTTTAGGGAGAGGCGAGACCCAGTACTTC.